This T cell receptor beta chain was sequenced for a study of human T cells and chemical hapten exposure. Across the study: Subjects had 2% DPC placed on 2 cm by 2 cm of upper inner arm skin for sensitization. The patients were mostly female; they had alopecia areata, totalis or universalis. Upper-back patches of 0.01% DPC were read at 6 days.

TCRdb fed the RACE reads into MiXCR, producing one record per CDR3 protein. The data hold 180,000 or so distinct CDR3 sequences, with 14% observed a single time. Time point of the sample: patch test 1, 2 weeks after DPC sensitization. Stated treatment: therapeutic diphenylcyclopropenone sensitization with weekly scalp DPC. V was clipped by 7 bases and J by 9 bases, with 13 bases between them. CDR1 and CDR2 (germline): MDHEN, SYDVKM. The CDR3 contains 12 residues. In the case of this clonotype: Its specificity is not known.

Points from the study as a whole: A positive correlation with patch test score was shown by PT1 expanded TCR counts.

The chain is built from TRBV28 and TRBJ2-1; possible D gene TRBD1, 6 bases. The source of this sequence is a woman aged 25 to 39 with alopecia areata. Some clones in this sample may be carry-over from other donors' samples. This sample comprised whole blood, obtained in connection with sensitization to the hapten diphenylcyclopropenone (DPC). This CDR3 is CASNRIGGEQFF. Written as DNA, the CDR3 is TGTGCCAGCAACCGGATAGGGGGTGAGCAGTTCTTC.